Listed below are T cell receptor beta chains from one sample, sequenced in a study of T cell responses to AZD1222 COVID-19 vaccine. Generated by immunoSEQ multiplex PCR, the TCRdb table keeps only in-frame clones and is missing some. The repertoire includes around 110,000 clones, around 90% of them detected once, and around 9.6% sits in the top ten. Sequencing used peripheral blood, obtained on day 0 of AZD1222 vaccination. The source is an adult in good health. Both conserved end residues are part of each CDR3. The order of the fields is V gene, clone size, CDR3 length, J gene, D gene, CDR3 DNA, CDR3 protein. D genes are given only for firm matches. Not all rows give a size; the values are once, few, many and, for expanded clones, a class.

v_gene: TRBV6-6
abundance: .
len: 14
j_gene: TRBJ1-5
d_gene: .
CDR3nt: TGTGCCAGCAGTTATGGGGGATCGTATCAGCCCCAGCATTTT
CDR3aa: CASSYGGSYQPQHF

v_gene: TRBV2
abundance: .
len: 14
j_gene: TRBJ1-1
d_gene: .
CDR3nt: TGTGCCAGCAGTGGTCCGGGCCCAGGGATAGAAGCTTTCTTT
CDR3aa: CASSGPGPGIEAFF

v_gene: TRBV12-3/TRBV12-4
abundance: .
len: 13
j_gene: TRBJ1-6
d_gene: .
CDR3nt: TGTGCCAGCAGGTTGTCCGGGAGTTCACCCCTCCACTTT
CDR3aa: CASRLSGSSPLHF

v_gene: TRBV29-1
abundance: once
len: 13
j_gene: TRBJ2-5
d_gene: TRBD2
CDR3nt: TGCAGCGTTGGTCGGGGGGGTCCAGAGACCCAGTACTTC
CDR3aa: CSVGRGGPETQYF

v_gene: TRBV5-1
abundance: .
len: 14
j_gene: TRBJ1-4
d_gene: .
CDR3nt: TGCGCCAGCAGCTTGACAGGATCTAATGAAAAACTGTTTTTT
CDR3aa: CASSLTGSNEKLFF

v_gene: TRBV29-1
abundance: once
len: 15
j_gene: TRBJ2-1
d_gene: TRBD1
CDR3nt: TGCAGCGTGGGGGGTGGACAGGGAGCTTTGAATGAGCAGTTCTTC
CDR3aa: CSVGGGQGALNEQFF

v_gene: TRBV7-8
abundance: .
len: 14
j_gene: TRBJ1-4
d_gene: TRBD1
CDR3nt: TGTGCCAGCAGCCAAGGGACAGTCAATGAAAAACTGTTTTTT
CDR3aa: CASSQGTVNEKLFF

v_gene: TRBV3-1/TRBV3-2
abundance: .
len: 13
j_gene: TRBJ1-1
d_gene: TRBD1
CDR3nt: TGTGCCAGCAGCTACTCAGGGGGCACTGAAGCTTTCTTT
CDR3aa: CASSYSGGTEAFF

v_gene: TRBV5-1
abundance: .
len: 15
j_gene: TRBJ1-3
d_gene: TRBD1
CDR3nt: TGCGCCAGCAGCCTAAGGACAGGGAACGGAAACACCATATATTTT
CDR3aa: CASSLRTGNGNTIYF

v_gene: TRBV7-2
abundance: once
len: 15
j_gene: TRBJ2-2
d_gene: TRBD1
CDR3nt: TGTGCCAGCAACGAACAGGGGACCCCCACCGGGGAGCTGTTTTTT
CDR3aa: CASNEQGTPTGELFF

v_gene: TRBV19
abundance: .
len: 16
j_gene: TRBJ1-3
d_gene: TRBD1
CDR3nt: TGTGCCAGTAGTCCCAGGGGGCAGGGAACTGGAAACACCATATATTTT
CDR3aa: CASSPRGQGTGNTIYF

v_gene: TRBV4-3
abundance: .
len: 20
j_gene: TRBJ2-1
d_gene: TRBD2
CDR3nt: TGCGCCAGCAGCCAAGATGGACTAGCGGGAGCTGGCCGCCGGTACAATGAGCAGTTCTTC
CDR3aa: CASSQDGLAGAGRRYNEQFF

v_gene: TRBV11-2
abundance: .
len: 12
j_gene: TRBJ1-2
d_gene: TRBD1
CDR3nt: TGTGCCAGCAGCTTAACAGGGGACGGCTACACCTTC
CDR3aa: CASSLTGDGYTF

v_gene: TRBV28
abundance: .
len: 16
j_gene: TRBJ1-5
d_gene: .
CDR3nt: TGTGCCAGCAGTTTGGGGGGTCAGGGAATAGGTCAGCCCCAGCATTTT
CDR3aa: CASSLGGQGIGQPQHF

v_gene: TRBV4-3
abundance: .
len: 15
j_gene: TRBJ2-7
d_gene: TRBD1
CDR3nt: TGCGCCAGCAGCCAAGGACAGGGAGACTACTACGAGCAGTACTTC
CDR3aa: CASSQGQGDYYEQYF

v_gene: TRBV6-1
abundance: .
len: 19
j_gene: TRBJ2-1
d_gene: TRBD2
CDR3nt: TGTGCCAGCAGTGAAGTGACTAGCGGGAGCCCTCTCTCCTACAATGAGCAGTTCTTC
CDR3aa: CASSEVTSGSPLSYNEQFF

v_gene: TRBV7-9
abundance: .
len: 11
j_gene: TRBJ1-2
d_gene: .
CDR3nt: TGTGCCAGCAGCTTAGAGTGGCAGTCCGGCTTC
CDR3aa: CASSLEWQSGF

v_gene: TRBV18
abundance: once
len: 17
j_gene: TRBJ2-5
d_gene: TRBD2
CDR3nt: TGTGCCAGCTCACCACCCGGCGACGCCCTAGCGGGGGAGACCCAGTACTTC
CDR3aa: CASSPPGDALAGETQYF

v_gene: TRBV9
abundance: .
len: 13
j_gene: TRBJ1-1
d_gene: .
CDR3nt: TGTGCCAGCAGCGTCTACGAGGACACTGAAGCTTTCTTT
CDR3aa: CASSVYEDTEAFF

v_gene: TRBV5-1
abundance: .
len: 15
j_gene: TRBJ2-5
d_gene: .
CDR3nt: TGCGCCACTCGACGGACAGTCCGAACCCAAGAGACCCAGTACTTC
CDR3aa: CATRRTVRTQETQYF

v_gene: TRBV19
abundance: .
len: 15
j_gene: TRBJ1-1
d_gene: .
CDR3nt: TGTGCCAGTAGCCCTGGGAGCTCGATGAACACTGAAGCTTTCTTT
CDR3aa: CASSPGSSMNTEAFF

v_gene: TRBV6-6
abundance: .
len: 12
j_gene: TRBJ2-5
d_gene: .
CDR3nt: TGTGCCAGCAGTCTTCGTGAGACGACCCAGTACTTC
CDR3aa: CASSLRETTQYF

v_gene: TRBV28
abundance: .
len: 16
j_gene: TRBJ1-1
d_gene: .
CDR3nt: TGTGCCAGCACCCCCGGGGGTCTGCAAGGTAACACTGAAGCTTTCTTT
CDR3aa: CASTPGGLQGNTEAFF

v_gene: TRBV3-1/TRBV3-2
abundance: .
len: 11
j_gene: TRBJ1-1
d_gene: TRBD1
CDR3nt: TGTGCCAGCACAGGGGGCACTGAAGCTTTCTTT
CDR3aa: CASTGGTEAFF

v_gene: TRBV9
abundance: .
len: 14
j_gene: TRBJ2-7
d_gene: .
CDR3nt: TGTGCCAGCAGCGTTACAGATTTTGGGTACGAGCAGTACTTC
CDR3aa: CASSVTDFGYEQYF

v_gene: TRBV5-1
abundance: few
len: 14
j_gene: TRBJ2-1
d_gene: .
CDR3nt: TGCGCCAGCAGCCCAGGACAGTCCTACAATGAGCAGTTCTTC
CDR3aa: CASSPGQSYNEQFF

v_gene: TRBV7-9
abundance: once
len: 10
j_gene: TRBJ1-1
d_gene: .
CDR3nt: TGTGCCAGCAGTGACAGTGAAGCTTTCTTT
CDR3aa: CASSDSEAFF

v_gene: TRBV5-1
abundance: .
len: 13
j_gene: TRBJ1-1
d_gene: TRBD1
CDR3nt: TGCGCCAGCAGCTTTAACAGGGGCACTGAAGCTTTCTTT
CDR3aa: CASSFNRGTEAFF

v_gene: TRBV3-1/TRBV3-2
abundance: .
len: 17
j_gene: TRBJ1-6
d_gene: .
CDR3nt: TGTGCCAGCAGCCAAGATCGCTTCTATCCAGTAAATTCACCCCTCCACTTT
CDR3aa: CASSQDRFYPVNSPLHF

v_gene: TRBV6-5
abundance: .
len: 12
j_gene: TRBJ2-5
d_gene: .
CDR3nt: TGTGCCAGCAGCCGCCCACGGGGGACCCAGTACTTC
CDR3aa: CASSRPRGTQYF

v_gene: TRBV28
abundance: .
len: 11
j_gene: TRBJ1-2
d_gene: .
CDR3nt: TGTGCCAGCAAACGCGATTACGGCTACACCTTC
CDR3aa: CASKRDYGYTF

v_gene: TRBV6-5
abundance: .
len: 13
j_gene: TRBJ1-2
d_gene: TRBD1
CDR3nt: TGTGCCATCGGACGGACAGGGGTGTGGGGCTACACCTTC
CDR3aa: CAIGRTGVWGYTF

v_gene: TRBV19
abundance: .
len: 15
j_gene: TRBJ2-7
d_gene: TRBD2
CDR3nt: TGTGCCAGTAGTTCGAAACTAGCGGGAGAACACGAGCAGTACTTC
CDR3aa: CASSSKLAGEHEQYF

v_gene: TRBV7-2
abundance: once
len: 16
j_gene: TRBJ2-1
d_gene: TRBD2
CDR3nt: TGTGCCAGCAGGTCTAGCGGGGGAAGCTCCTACAATGAGCAGTTCTTC
CDR3aa: CASRSSGGSSYNEQFF

v_gene: TRBV27
abundance: .
len: 17
j_gene: TRBJ1-5
d_gene: TRBD1
CDR3nt: TGTGCCAGCAGTTTATATGGGACAGGGAATCGCAATCAGCCCCAGCATTTT
CDR3aa: CASSLYGTGNRNQPQHF

v_gene: TRBV6-5
abundance: .
len: 16
j_gene: TRBJ2-7
d_gene: TRBD1
CDR3nt: TGTGCCAGCAGTTACAGCACAGGACAGGGGAACTACGAGCAGTACTTC
CDR3aa: CASSYSTGQGNYEQYF

v_gene: TRBV18
abundance: .
len: 14
j_gene: TRBJ1-2
d_gene: .
CDR3nt: TGTGCCAGCTCACCACGGTCGGAAACCTATGGCTACACCTTC
CDR3aa: CASSPRSETYGYTF

v_gene: TRBV5-6
abundance: .
len: 13
j_gene: TRBJ2-3
d_gene: .
CDR3nt: TGTGCCACCTGGACCCAACTCACAGATACGCAGTATTTT
CDR3aa: CATWTQLTDTQYF